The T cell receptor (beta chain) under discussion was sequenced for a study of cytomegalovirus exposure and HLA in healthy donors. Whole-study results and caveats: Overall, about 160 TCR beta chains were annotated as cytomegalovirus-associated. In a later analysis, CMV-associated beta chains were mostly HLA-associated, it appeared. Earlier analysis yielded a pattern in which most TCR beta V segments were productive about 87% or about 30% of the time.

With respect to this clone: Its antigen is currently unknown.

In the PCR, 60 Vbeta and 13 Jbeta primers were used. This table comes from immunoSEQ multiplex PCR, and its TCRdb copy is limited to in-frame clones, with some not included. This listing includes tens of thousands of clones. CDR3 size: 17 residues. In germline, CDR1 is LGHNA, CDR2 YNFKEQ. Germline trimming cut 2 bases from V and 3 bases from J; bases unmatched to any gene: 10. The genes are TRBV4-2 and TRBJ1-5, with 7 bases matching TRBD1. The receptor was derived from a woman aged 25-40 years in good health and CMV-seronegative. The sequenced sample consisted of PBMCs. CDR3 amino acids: CASSQRGTEGPNQPQHF. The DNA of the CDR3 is TGTGCCAGCAGCCAAAGGGGGACAGAGGGTCCCAATCAGCCCCAGCATTTT.